This T cell receptor beta chain derives from a study of blood T cell repertoires in COVID-19. The overall study: The United States, Italy and Spain provided the acute and convalescent COVID-19 samples. Sources were T cells, B-cell-depleted T cells, or PBMCs; the material itself was cDNA or gDNA.

The CDR3 has 15 residues. Between the trimmed V and J ends, which lost 0 bases and 4 bases, there was a span of 8 bases. Germline CDR1 reads SGHDT; CDR2 reads YYEEEE. The table came from immunoSEQ multiplex PCR; TCRdb's copy has only in-frame clones and leaves some out. The data contain around 72,000 clones, about nine tenths of them singletons. This TCR derives from a woman aged 45-60 years with acute or convalescent COVID-19. Sample: peripheral blood. The rearrangement links TRBV5-6 to TRBJ1-6; D remains unclear. This CDR3 is CASSLENGYNSPLHF. The CDR3 nucleotides read TGTGCCAGCAGCTTGGAAAACGGGTATAATTCACCCCTCCACTTT.